A selection of T cell receptor beta chains follows, all from one sample in a study of human T cells and chemical hapten exposure. From the RACE reads, TCRdb called clonotypes with MiXCR, one entry per CDR3 protein. The sample shows about 120,000 distinct CDR3 sequences, roughly 13% of them seen only once. The material was whole blood, obtained in connection with sensitization to the hapten diphenylcyclopropenone (DPC). The receptor set was obtained from a young man with alopecia areata. Some clones in this sample may be carry-over from other donors' samples. Each CDR3 is given with its conserved first and last residue. A D gene is named only where the DNA matches it firmly. Not all rows give a size; the values are once, few, many and, for expanded clones, a class.

j_gene,d_gene,v_gene,abundance,CDR3nt,CDR3aa
TRBJ2-2,NA,TRBV7-3,NA,TGTGCCAGCAGCCCCTTCGACACCGGGGAGCTGTTTTTT,CASSPFDTGELFF
TRBJ2-5,NA,TRBV6-1,NA,TGTGCCAGCAGGGAACTAGCTCTAGGACAAGAGACCCAGTACTTC,CASRELALGQETQYF
TRBJ1-5,NA,TRBV18,many,TGTGCCAGCTCTCCCGACAGTAGCAATCAGCCCCAGCATTTT,CASSPDSSNQPQHF
TRBJ1-2,NA,TRBV7-2,few,TGTGCCAGCAGCCCGCACCCCTATGGCTACACCTTC,CASSPHPYGYTF
TRBJ1-1,NA,TRBV24-1,few,TGTGCCACCAGTGATGTGGGGAACACTGAAGCTTTCTTT,CATSDVGNTEAFF
TRBJ2-7,TRBD1,TRBV12-3/TRBV12-4,few,TGTGCCAGCAGTTTTGGGACAGGGACCTACGAGCAGTACTTC,CASSFGTGTYEQYF
TRBJ2-1,NA,TRBV7-9,NA,TGTGCCAGCAGCCCCCCGGGCAGGAGCTCCTACAATGAGCAGTTCTTC,CASSPPGRSSYNEQFF
TRBJ2-2,TRBD2,TRBV6-2/TRBV6-3,NA,TGTGCCAGTTCTCTAGCGGGGGGACGAAACACCGGGGAGCTGTTTTTT,CASSLAGGRNTGELFF
TRBJ2-7,TRBD1,TRBV5-6,NA,TGTGCCAGCAGCCCCGGGACAGGGGGTGATTTGGACTTC,CASSPGTGGDLDF
TRBJ2-5,NA,TRBV6-2/TRBV6-3,NA,TGTGCCAGCACCTACCCTTCGGACCTACGAGAGACCCAGTACTTC,CASTYPSDLRETQYF
TRBJ1-1,NA,TRBV9,many,TGTGCCAGCAGCGCCCTGGTCGGGGGAAACACTGAAGCTTTCTTT,CASSALVGGNTEAFF
TRBJ1-5,NA,TRBV7-2,NA,TGTGCCAGCAGCTTAGGGGTTCGGAGCAATCAGCCCCAGCATTTT,CASSLGVRSNQPQHF
TRBJ1-2,NA,TRBV28,NA,TGTGCCAGCATGGACAACAGAAACTATGGCTACACCTTC,CASMDNRNYGYTF
TRBJ1-2,NA,TRBV5-5,NA,TGTGCCAGCAGCTTGTCAGGCCTGAACTATGGCTACACCTTC,CASSLSGLNYGYTF
TRBJ1-3,NA,TRBV11-2,many,TGTGCCAGCAGCACCGGGGAGTACCCTGGAAACACCATATATTTT,CASSTGEYPGNTIYF